This entry describes one T cell receptor (beta chain). Libraries were prepared by immunoSEQ multiplex PCR; TCRdb keeps only in-frame clonotypes and omits some of them. The table includes 200,000 to 250,000 clones, around 88% detected once. Germline V gene lookup returns CDR1 MNHNY and CDR2 SVGAGI (reference sequence). V lost 5 bases and J lost 2; bases outside the gene matches: 6. The CDR3 runs to 17 residues. This entry comes from a study of blood T cell repertoires in COVID-19. The chain uses TRBV6-6 and TRBJ1-6; 10 positions agree with TRBD1. The TCR was taken from a man aged 18 to 29 with active or convalescent COVID-19. Specimen: peripheral blood. The CDR3 sequence: CASSPKGQGPYNSPLHF. The CDR3 DNA sequence: TGTGCCAGCAGTCCCAAGGGACAGGGGCCCTATAATTCACCCCTCCACTTT.